One and the same sample provided the 28 T cell receptor beta chains below, sequenced in a study of tumor-infiltrating lymphocytes in primary liver carcinoma. The input was around 0.5 ug total RNA; TCR beta cDNA was made from it with a constant-region primer. Generation of the TCR beta libraries relied on three nested multiplex PCR rounds using slightly modified ARM-PCR. It was with TRBV1-TRBV30 forward primers and a C-beta reverse primer that the first two PCR rounds were run, at roughly 11 cycles each. TCRdb used MiXCR to reprocess the multiplex PCR reads, holding one entry per CDR3 protein. Among 65,000 to 90,000 distinct CDR3 sequences listed, 65% to 80% were seen once. Extraction of RNA together with DNA used about 17-34 mg of unsorted bulk tissue. Material: liver tumor tissue from sampling region 1. The subset here: tumor region T1, superior pole. These TCRs come from a man aged 35 to 55 with primary liver carcinoma and hepatitis B virus infection.

About this clonotype: A junction boundary mismatches the germline segment, possibly from a read error. This chain connects TRBV6-1 to TRBJ2-5; tentatively, D is TRBD2 (6 bases). Germline V CDR1 and CDR2: MNHNS, SASEGT. The CDR3 length is 12 residues. The CDR3 here is CAYSESRETQYF. Here the CDR3 DNA reads TGTGCCTACAGTGAGAGTCGGGAGACCCAATACTTC.

As regards this clonotype: A read error is likely, as this CDR3 ends without the conserved phenylalanine or tryptophan. It is unclear where the CDR3 begins or ends on the DNA, so no DNA is shown, and the CDR3 is as TCRdb lists it. V and J are TRBV11-2 and TRBJ2-5; TRBD2 is the table's D call and was not checked against the DNA. The V gene's germline CDR1 is SGHAT and CDR2 FQNNGV. Both ends counted, the CDR3 spans 20 residues. CDR3 residues: CASSLDAPNPLAGGRETQCS.

This chain connects TRBV7-9 to TRBJ1-2, with D unresolved. This CDR3 spans 12 amino acids. Looked up from germline, CDR1 is SEHNR and CDR2 is FQNEAQ (reference sequence). The CDR3 loop reads CISSRVGAGYTF. The CDR3 DNA reads TGTATCAGCAGCCGCGTGGGAGCCGGATACACCTTC.

This rearrangement joins TRBV20-1 to TRBJ1-2; D possibly corresponds to TRBD1 (6 bases). The germline V and J ends were trimmed by 5 bases and 5 bases, with 21 bases remaining between them. The germline V gene has CDR1 DFQATT and CDR2 SNEGSKA (reference sequence). This CDR3 spans 15 amino acids. The CDR3 is CSAPSGLDSLYGYTF. The DNA for the CDR3 is TGCAGTGCTCCGAGCGGGCTGGACAGTCTTTATGGCTACACCTTC.

The sample holds many counts of this clonotype. The chain has TRBV4-2 and TRBJ2-7; no definite D call. The CDR3 is 14 amino acids. V shed 1 base and J shed 3 bases, with 10 bases lying between them. Germline CDR1 reads LGHNA; CDR2 reads YNFKEQ. The CDR3 here is CASSQVTGDYEQYF. For the CDR3, the DNA is TGTGCCAGCAGCCAAGTAACGGGCGACTACGAGCAGTACTTC.

About this clonotype itself: A much larger clone lies one base from this, so it may be a read error. This chain links TRBV12-3 or TRBV12-4 with TRBJ2-1; 10 bases are shared with TRBD2. The CDR3 contains 13 residues. CDR3 in DNA: TGTGTCAGCAATCCTAGCGGGAGAGATGAGCAGTTCTTC. This translates into CVSNPSGRDEQFF.

This clonotype was seen only once. A junction boundary mismatches the germline segment, possibly from a read error. The chain recombines TRBV10-3 with TRBJ2-3, with 7 positions matching TRBD2. CDR3 length: 14 amino acids. Germline V gives CDR1 ENHRY, CDR2 SYGVKD. The DNA for the CDR3 is TGTGCCATCAGTCCCGGGGGGAACACAGATACACAGTATTTT. It is translated as CAISPGGNTDTQYF.

On this clonotype itself: Since a much larger clone is just one base distant, this may be a read error. This sequence joins TRBV28 and TRBJ1-1; possibly TRBD1 for D (5 bases). V lost 8 bases and J lost 10, with 26 bases in between. The CDR3 runs to 15 residues. Germline V gene lookup returns CDR1 MDHEN and CDR2 SYDVKM. The CDR3 bases are TGTGCCAGCGTTGAGGGAAGTGGGGCCAGCGGTGTAGCTTTCTTT. Translation gives CASVEGSGASGVAFF.

As for this clonotype: Germline is not matched at one junction end, which may reflect a read error. The chain joins TRBV11-2 to TRBJ2-5; tentatively, D is TRBD2 (7 bases). The CDR3 is 14 residues long. Germline CDR1 and CDR2: SGHAT and FQNNGV. The CDR3 region has the DNA TGTGCAGGCAGCTGGGGGGGGCTGAGAGAGACCCAATACTTC. Amino acid sequence: CAGSWGGLRETQYF.

Comments on this clonotype: A single base separates this from a much larger clone, so it may be a read error. This chain uses TRBV6-6 with TRBJ1-5; 8 bases match TRBD1. The length of the CDR3 is 13 residues. Germline values: CDR1 MNHNY, CDR2 SVGAGI (reference sequence). CDR3 sequence: CVSSPGGGQPQHF. The CDR3 bases are TGTGTCAGCAGTCCAGGGGGCGGACAGCCCCAGCATTTT.

This clonotype was seen just once. At one end, the junction sequence differs from germline, possibly due to a read error. The chain joins TRBV11-1 to TRBJ2-5; a weak D match, TRBD2 (6 bases). From germline, CDR1 is SGHAT and CDR2 FQDESV (reference sequence). CDR3 size: 14 residues. The CDR3 here is CASSFHCGAQTQYF. DNA for the CDR3: TGTGCCAGCAGCTTCCACTGCGGGGCGCAGACCCAATACTTC. Together with reference TRBV11-1 and TRBJ2-5, the CDR3 gives the full variable domain: EAEVAQSPRYKITEKSQAVAFWCDPISGHATLYWYRQILGQGPELLVQFQDESVVDDSQLPKDRFSAERLKGVDSTLKIQPAELGDSAMYLCASSFHCGAQTQYFGPGTRLLVL.

As regards this clonotype: The CDR3 does not end in the conserved phenylalanine or tryptophan, so this is likely a read error. This rearrangement joins TRBV4-2 to TRBJ2-5; D unresolved. This CDR3 spans 11 amino acids. CDR1 LGHNA and CDR2 YNFKEQ come from the germline V gene. CDR3 nucleotide sequence: TGTGTCAGCAGCCAAGAAGAGACCCAGTACTCC. It specifies CVSSQEETQYS.

By its share, this clonotype is hyperexpanded. This chain uses TRBV6-1 with TRBJ2-7; no clear D. Germline CDR1 reads MNHNS; CDR2 reads SASEGT. Between the trimmed V and J ends, which lost 2 bases and 3 bases, there was a span of 8 bases. CDR3 size: 13 residues. CDR3 in amino acids: CASSEWVFYEQYF. The CDR3 nucleotides are TGTGCCAGCAGTGAATGGGTTTTCTACGAGCAGTACTTC.

J is TRBJ2-4 and V is TRBV6-5, with TRBD2 identical over 10 bases. The V and J ends lost 9 bases and 0 bases, in that order; junction bases with no gene match: 8. CDR1 MNHEY and CDR2 SVGAGI come from the germline V gene. CDR3 size: 16 residues. The CDR3 protein is CASRALAGSAKNIQYF. CDR3 DNA: TGTGCCAGTAGAGCACTAGCGGGGTCAGCCAAAAACATTCAGTACTTC.

There are many counts of this clonotype. CDR3 DNA: TGCGCCAGCAAGATTGACACTGAAGCTTTCTTT. Translating gives CASKIDTEAFF. The chain has TRBV4-1 and TRBJ1-1; no definite D call. Looked up from germline, CDR1 is MGHRA and CDR2 is YSYEKL. The length of the CDR3 is 11 residues. V dropped 7 bases and J dropped 3 bases, with 6 bases sitting between them.

This clonotype was observed once. As the CDR3 is not closed by the conserved phenylalanine or tryptophan, this likely results from a read error. This chain links TRBV11-2 with TRBJ2-5; TRBD1 might be the D (6 bases). Germline lookup yields CDR1 SGHAT and CDR2 FQNNGV. Trimming left V 1 base short and J 2 bases short, with 17 bases between. The CDR3 is 17 residues long. CDR3 amino acids: CASSLVNGGSRQETQYL. The CDR3 bases are TGTGCCAGCAGCTTAGTCAATGGGGGCAGTCGACAAGAGACCCAGTACCTC.

This rearrangement joins TRBV6-5 to TRBJ2-5; 7 bases agree with TRBD2. V was clipped by 10 bases and J by 5 bases; unmatched bases: 13. The germline V gene encodes CDR1 MNHEY and CDR2 SVGAGI. This CDR3 region has 14 residues. CDR3 nucleotides: TGTGCCATCACTCAAGCGGGATCTTGGGAGACCCAGTACTTC. Its translation: CAITQAGSWETQYF.

Worth noting for this clonotype: This CDR3 is missing its conserved last phenylalanine or tryptophan, likely due to a read error. V gene TRBV5-1 combines with J gene TRBJ2-7, with TRBD2 identical over 8 bases. J lost 0 bases, V lost 4 bases, and 12 bases had no gene match. The germline CDR1 and CDR2 sequences are SGHRS and YFSETQ. CDR3 length equals 17 residues. In DNA form, the CDR3 reads TGCGCCAGCAGCCCCCCCGGACTAGCAGTTAGCTCCTACGAGCAGTACATC. It is translated as CASSPPGLAVSSYEQYI.

Remarks on this clonotype: A read error is possible here, since a much larger clone lies one base away. The chain links TRBV7-9 to TRBJ2-2; possibly TRBD1 for D (6 bases). In germline, CDR1 is SEHNR, CDR2 FQNEAQ (reference sequence). This CDR3 has 13 residues. Here the CDR3 reads CANSAQGNGELFF. The DNA for the CDR3 is TGTGCCAACAGCGCACAGGGTAACGGGGAGCTGTTTTTT.

The J gene is TRBJ2-5, the V gene TRBV28; D might be TRBD1 (5 bases). V dropped 2 bases and J dropped 1 base, with 11 bases sitting between them. The CDR3 length is 15 residues. CDR1 and CDR2 from the germline V gene are MDHEN and SYDVKM. This CDR3 reads CASSLGAIPQETQYF. The DNA for the CDR3 is TGTGCCAGCAGTTTAGGGGCCATACCCCAAGAGACCCAGTACTTC.

V usage is TRBV11-2 and J usage is TRBJ2-2, with TRBD2 matching 9 bases. This CDR3 region has 16 residues. Germline CDR1 and CDR2: SGHAT and FQNNGV. J was trimmed by 5 bases and V by 9 bases; bases with no gene match: 13. The CDR3 DNA reads as TGTGCCAGATGCCTAGTGGCGCTAGCGGGGACCGGGGAGCTGTTTTTT. Translated, it gives CARCLVALAGTGELFF.

Note on this clonotype: The CDR3 carries no conserved terminal phenylalanine or tryptophan, so it likely arises from a read error. This chain links TRBV11-2 with TRBJ2-5, with a tentative D call TRBD1 (6 bases). This CDR3 has 17 amino acids. CDR1 is SGHAT and CDR2 is FQNNGV in the germline V gene. This CDR3 reads CAGSLLSGGSRQETQYI. Here the CDR3 DNA reads TGTGCCGGCAGCTTACTCAGTGGGGGCAGTCGGCAAGAGACCCAGTACATC.

The sample holds a few counts of this clonotype. The V call is TRBV19, the J call TRBJ2-7; 9 nucleotides agree with TRBD1. Per germline, CDR1 LNHDA and CDR2 SQIVND (reference sequence). The length of the CDR3 is 14 residues. Trimming took 7 bases from V and 2 from J; bases not matched to a gene: 6. CDR3 sequence (DNA): TGTGCCAGTACTCCGGGACAGGGAACCTACGAGCAGTACTTC. This encodes CASTPGQGTYEQYF.

About this clonotype: The CDR3 does not close with the conserved phenylalanine or tryptophan, likely indicating a read error. The CDR3 is CSVANIGTNTDTQYV. The CDR3, as DNA: TGCAGCGTTGCAAATATCGGGACTAACACAGATACGCAGTATGTT. The V gene is TRBV29-1, the J gene TRBJ2-3; TRBD2 matches 7 bases. Germline assignment: CDR1 SQVTM and CDR2 ANQGSEA. This CDR3 contains 15 residues. V trimming: 4 bases; J trimming: 2 bases; junction bases outside the gene matches: 9.

The genes are TRBV11-2 and TRBJ2-7, with D uncertain. The CDR3 extends over 13 amino acids. V was pared by 7 bases and J by 6 bases, with 16 bases between. CDR1 is SGHAT, CDR2 FQNNGV, per germline. CDR3 sequence reads: CASNSERRAEQYF. The CDR3 nucleotides read TGTGCCAGCAATTCAGAAAGGCGCGCCGAGCAGTACTTC.

Points on this clonotype: An end of the junction does not agree with germline; a read error may underlie this. V usage is TRBV11-1 and J usage is TRBJ2-1, with D unresolved. Per the germline V gene, CDR1 is SGHAT and CDR2 is FQDESV (reference sequence). The CDR3 runs 14 residues. The DNA of the CDR3 is TGTGGCAGCAGCTTAAAGAATAGCCTCAGTGAGCAGTTCTTC. Translating it yields CGSSLKNSLSEQFF.

In its sample, this clonotype was seen a few times. This clone may be a read error of a much larger clone one base away. The CDR3: CASSVGRDYGYTF. Here the CDR3 DNA reads TGTGCCAGCAGCGTTGGCAGGGACTATGGCTACACCTTC. The chain is built from TRBV5-5 and TRBJ1-2; possibly TRBD1 for D (5 bases). Germline loops: CDR1 SGHKS, CDR2 YYEKEE (reference sequence). Between the trimmed V and J ends, which lost 4 bases and 3 bases, there was a span of 10 bases. The CDR3 contains 13 residues. Supplemented by reference TRBV5-5 and TRBJ1-2, the full variable domain reads DAGVTQSPTHLIKTRGQQVTLRCSPISGHKSVSWYQQVLGQGPQFIFQYYEKEERGRGNFPDRFSARQFPNYSSELNVNALLLGDSALYLCASSVGRDYGYTFGSGTRLTVV.

V is TRBV6-5 and J is TRBJ2-7, with 9 bases fitting TRBD1. V lost 5 bases to trimming and J lost 12 bases; unmatched junction nucleotides: 11. The germline CDR1 and CDR2 sequences are MNHEY and SVGAGI. There are 13 residues in the CDR3. This chain's CDR3 is CASSTGQGGELYF. The DNA of the CDR3 is TGTGCCAGCAGTACGGGACAGGGAGGGGAACTGTACTTC.